Presented here are 4 T cell receptor beta chains from one specimen sequenced in a study of blood T cell repertoires in COVID-19. The table came from immunoSEQ multiplex PCR; TCRdb's copy has only in-frame clones and leaves some out. The sample shows 300,000 to 400,000 clones, 75% to 90% of them seen only once. Sample: peripheral blood. The receptors come from a woman aged 60-75 years with COVID-19, enrolled during active disease.

The rearrangement joins TRBV3-1 (or the pseudogene TRBV3-2) to TRBJ2-1, with 12 bases identical to TRBD2. This CDR3 is built from 18 residues. V was pared by 1 base and J by 2 bases, with 6 bases of the junction left unmatched. Germline V CDR1 and CDR2: LGHDT, YNNKEL (reference sequence). The CDR3 DNA is TGTGCCAGCAGCCAAGGTCCTAGCGGGGGGGCAACCTACAATGAGCAGTTCTTC. Protein sequence: CASSQGPSGGATYNEQFF.

The V and J genes are TRBV19 and TRBJ2-1, with TRBD2 matching 12 bases. Trimming cost V 7 bases and J 3 bases; bases outside gene matches: 13. Germline assignment: CDR1 LNHDA and CDR2 SQIVND (reference sequence). The CDR3 totals 18 residues. The CDR3 spells CASTPPLAGGPSYNEQFF. The CDR3 bases are TGTGCCAGTACCCCCCCACTAGCGGGGGGTCCAAGCTACAATGAGCAGTTCTTC.

The chain couples TRBV4-3 to TRBJ1-1; D unresolved. V shed 0 bases and J shed 1 base, with 6 bases lying between them. The CDR3 totals 14 residues. CDR1 is LGHNA, CDR2 YSLEER, per germline. The CDR3 bases are TGCGCCAGCAGCCAAGATCATAGGAACACTGAAGCTTTCTTT. Its protein is CASSQDHRNTEAFF.

The chain has TRBV18 and TRBJ1-1; 9 bases are a match to TRBD1. Germline V gives CDR1 KGHSH, CDR2 LQKENI. This CDR3 region has 17 residues. The V segment lost 6 bases and the J segment 4 bases; nucleotides outside the gene matches: 15. The CDR3, as DNA: TGTGCCAGCTCTCCGGGAACAGGGGGCTGGTCGGGCACTGAAGCTTTCTTT. Amino acids: CASSPGTGGWSGTEAFF.